This TCR beta chain was found in a study of blood T cell repertoires in COVID-19. The germline CDR1 and CDR2 sequences are MNHNS and SASEGT. The CDR3 spans 19 residues. J lost 4 bases, V lost 2 bases, and 17 bases had no gene match. Sequenced by immunoSEQ multiplex PCR; TCRdb stores in-frame clones only, minus some. This table has about 96,000 clones, 80% appearing once. The chain carries TRBV6-1 and TRBJ2-3, with 8 nucleotides matching TRBD2. The sample taken for sequencing was peripheral blood. This TCR derives from a man between 50 and 59 years old who had recovered from COVID-19. The CDR3 here is CASSERVSSGARPADTQYF. CDR3 in DNA: TGTGCCAGCAGTGAACGGGTTAGTAGCGGGGCCCGCCCGGCAGATACGCAGTATTTT.